The clone carrying this T cell receptor (beta chain) was seen more than once but under ten times. Its antigen is unknown. CDR1 is LGHNA, CDR2 YSLEER, per germline. This CDR3 is 15 amino acids long. Trimming stripped 0 bases from V and 5 bases from J, with 14 bases between. TCRdb ran MiXCR on the 5' RACE reads and lists one entry per CDR3 protein. The top ten clones hold approximately 2.2% of a sample with approximately 180,000 distinct CDR3 sequences, roughly 16% of them seen once. This record comes from a study of T-cell memory formation after mild COVID-19. Broader study findings: Mainly in CM and EM were contracting CD4+ clones; CD8+ were in EMRA.

This receptor was taken from an adult woman who had mild COVID-19 (a few samples of this study predate the infection). Cell type and time point are not known. This chain uses TRBV4-3 with TRBJ2-7; D is perhaps TRBD2 (6 bases). The material sequenced was PBMCs or a T cell subset sorted from them (not recorded which). CDR3 in DNA: TGCGCCAGCAGCCAAGAGGGTCGGGGGTACCACGAGCAGTACTTC. Amino acid sequence: CASSQEGRGYHEQYF.